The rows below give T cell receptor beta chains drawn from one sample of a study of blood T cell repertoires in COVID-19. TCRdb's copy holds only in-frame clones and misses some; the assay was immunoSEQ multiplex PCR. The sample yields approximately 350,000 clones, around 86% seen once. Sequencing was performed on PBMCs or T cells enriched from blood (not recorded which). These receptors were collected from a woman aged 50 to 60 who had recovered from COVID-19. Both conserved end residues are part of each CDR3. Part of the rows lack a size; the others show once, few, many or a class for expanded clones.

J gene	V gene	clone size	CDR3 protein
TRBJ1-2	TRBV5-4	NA	CASSQDGIGTADGYTF
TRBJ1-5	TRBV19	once	CASSGDRGSNQPQHF
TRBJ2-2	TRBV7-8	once	CASSLNRFANTGELFF
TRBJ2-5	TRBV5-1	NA	CASSSSLAGETQYF
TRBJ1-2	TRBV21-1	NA	CASSRNRGNYGYTF
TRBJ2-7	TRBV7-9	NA	CASSLGGQFDEQYF
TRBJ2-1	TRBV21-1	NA	CASSKVSTSAPYNEQFF
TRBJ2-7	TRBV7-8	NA	CASSPGDGIYEQYF
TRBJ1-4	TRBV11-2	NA	CASSPRTGGEKLFF
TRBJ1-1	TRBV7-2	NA	CASSPMNRGAFF
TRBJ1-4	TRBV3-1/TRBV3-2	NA	CASSQGSRGSEKLFF
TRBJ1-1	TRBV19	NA	CASSNGRRGGADVDEAFF
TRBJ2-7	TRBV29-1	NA	CSVRDSLTLYEQYF
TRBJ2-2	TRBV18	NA	CASAQDGRSGELFF
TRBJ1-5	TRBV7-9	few	CASSSTGQSNQPQHF
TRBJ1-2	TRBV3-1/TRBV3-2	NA	CASSLRGRDNYGYTF
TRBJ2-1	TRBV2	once	CASSEFGWGTGPNNEQFF
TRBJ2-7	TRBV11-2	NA	CASSLDRGREQYF
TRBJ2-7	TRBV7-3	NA	CASSWGQAYEQYF
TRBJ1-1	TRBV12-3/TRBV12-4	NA	CASSLISTAEAFF
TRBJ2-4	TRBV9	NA	CASSEAGAKGYIQYF
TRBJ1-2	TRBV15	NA	CATSPKTGGYGYTF
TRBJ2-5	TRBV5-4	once	CASSLEFSRQETQYF
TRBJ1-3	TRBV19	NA	CASSIQGTRTGNTIYF
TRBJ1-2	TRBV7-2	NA	CASSFQDRNLFGYTF
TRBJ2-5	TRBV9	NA	CASSPGTSEEETQYF
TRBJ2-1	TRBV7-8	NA	CASSLNMAGRLNEQFF
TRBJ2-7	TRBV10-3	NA	CAISGGQGVNYEQYF
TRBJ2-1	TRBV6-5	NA	CASSPLASSYNEQFF
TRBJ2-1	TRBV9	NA	CASRGLDNEQFF
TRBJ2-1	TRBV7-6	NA	CASSPFGSGGAPSEQFF
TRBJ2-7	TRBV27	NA	CASSSQDAFGEQYF
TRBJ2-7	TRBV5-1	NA	CASSLTPGTYEQYF
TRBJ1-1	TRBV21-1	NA	CASSKVRGMNTEAFF
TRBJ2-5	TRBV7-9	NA	CASSLAAGNKETQYF
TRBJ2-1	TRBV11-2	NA	CASSLSGGNTNEQFF
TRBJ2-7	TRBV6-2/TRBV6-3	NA	CASSSSRSGRAYEQYF
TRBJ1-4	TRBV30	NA	CAWSAKNQAEKLFF
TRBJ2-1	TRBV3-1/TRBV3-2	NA	CASSHSRDRGLFF
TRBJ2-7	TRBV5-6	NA	CASSLRGSREQYF
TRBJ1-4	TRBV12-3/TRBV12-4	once	CASSQAGEKLFF
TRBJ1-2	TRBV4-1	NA	CASSHQTGGAEYGYTF
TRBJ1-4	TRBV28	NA	CASSLDRGREKLFF